This T cell receptor (beta chain) appears in the sequencing data of a study of T cells in localized non-small cell lung cancer. CDR3 length: 17 residues. Study-wide findings and caveats: Sequencing covered just one tumor region, so heterogeneity cannot be ruled out. Uninvolved adjacent lung, not tumor, had the highest T cell clonality. A higher density of T cells in blood coincided with extended overall survival. A median of around 60 clones ranked among the top 100 in tumor appeared in adjacent lung.

As regards this clone: The antigen is undetermined.

Method: immunoSEQ multiplex PCR; TCRdb's copy keeps in-frame clones and lacks some. The sample lists around 130,000 clones, 70% to 90% occurring once. The J gene is TRBJ2-1, the V gene TRBV21-1; no check of the table's D call, TRBD2, against the DNA was made. TRBV21-1 is shown as a pseudogene. The sequences come from peripheral blood, collected before any cancer treatment. The TCR originated in a female donor at least 60 years old with stage I lung adenocarcinoma. In DNA, the CDR3 is TGTGCCAGCAGCACCCGACCCCTAGCGGGGCCCTACAATGAGCAGTTCTTC. This encodes CASSTRPLAGPYNEQFF.